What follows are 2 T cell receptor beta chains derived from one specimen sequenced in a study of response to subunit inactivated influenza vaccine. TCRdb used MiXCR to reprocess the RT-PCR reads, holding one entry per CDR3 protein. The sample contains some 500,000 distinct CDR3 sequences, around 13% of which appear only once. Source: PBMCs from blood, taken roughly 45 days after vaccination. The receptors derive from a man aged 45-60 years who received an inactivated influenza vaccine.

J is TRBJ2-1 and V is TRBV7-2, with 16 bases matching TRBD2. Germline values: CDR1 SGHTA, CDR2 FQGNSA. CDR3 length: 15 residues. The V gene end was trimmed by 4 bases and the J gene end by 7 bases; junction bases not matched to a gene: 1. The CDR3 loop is CASSWGLAGGNEQFF. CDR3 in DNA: TGTGCCAGCAGCTGGGGACTAGCGGGGGGGAATGAGCAGTTCTTC.

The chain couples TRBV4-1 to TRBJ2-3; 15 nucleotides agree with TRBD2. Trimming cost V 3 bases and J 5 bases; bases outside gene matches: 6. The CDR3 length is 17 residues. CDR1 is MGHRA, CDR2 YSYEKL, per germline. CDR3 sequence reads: CASSHPGLAGGGDTQYF. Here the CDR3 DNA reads TGCGCCAGCAGCCACCCGGGACTAGCGGGAGGCGGAGATACGCAGTATTTT.